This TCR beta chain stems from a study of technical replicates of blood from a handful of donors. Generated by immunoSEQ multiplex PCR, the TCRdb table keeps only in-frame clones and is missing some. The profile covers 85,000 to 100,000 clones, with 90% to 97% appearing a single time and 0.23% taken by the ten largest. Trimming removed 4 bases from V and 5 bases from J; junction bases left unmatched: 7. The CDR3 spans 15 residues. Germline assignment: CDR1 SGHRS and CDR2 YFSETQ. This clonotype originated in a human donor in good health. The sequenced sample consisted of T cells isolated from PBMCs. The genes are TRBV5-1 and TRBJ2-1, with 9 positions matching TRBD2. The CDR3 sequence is CASSKMASGDNEQFF. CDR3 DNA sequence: TGCGCCAGCAGCAAAATGGCTAGCGGGGACAATGAGCAGTTCTTC.